These 4 T cell receptor beta chains came from one sample sequenced in a study of STAT5B mutations in CD4+ large granular lymphocyte leukemia (dated 2022 in TCRdb). Receptors were amplified or captured by the immunoSEQ multiplex PCR assay. TCRdb provides this immuneACCESS table in a form limited to in-frame rearrangements. Some clones are lacking; in checked studies, under half of them reflect an unresolved V gene, and why the rest are absent is not known. This sample lists about 40,000 clones; about four fifths were detected once. Together, the top ten hold 0.3% to 0.45% of the sample. Material: CD4+ T cells from blood buffy coats. The receptor set was obtained from a human donor in good health.

V is TRBV28 and J is TRBJ1-2; D remains unclear. The germline V gene has CDR1 MDHEN and CDR2 SYDVKM. Trimming took 3 bases from V and 5 from J, leaving 13 bases between them. This CDR3 region has 14 residues. CDR3 amino acids: CASSFTAGGYGYTF. CDR3 DNA sequence: TGTGCCAGCAGTTTTACAGCGGGTGGATATGGCTACACCTTC.

V is TRBV6-5 and J is TRBJ2-7; D may be TRBD2 (6 bases). Germline loops: CDR1 MNHEY, CDR2 SVGAGI. Trimming took off 6 bases at V and 0 bases at J, with 15 bases between the two ends. The CDR3 runs to 15 residues. CDR3 loop: CASRWGDFDSYEQYF. CDR3 in DNA: TGTGCCAGCAGGTGGGGGGATTTTGACTCCTACGAGCAGTACTTC.

The V and J genes are TRBV6-1 and TRBJ1-1; D is possibly TRBD1 (6 bases). The CDR3 has 15 amino acids. V was cut by 4 bases and J by 1 base, with 13 bases left in between. Germline CDR1 is MNHNS and CDR2 is SASEGT. CDR3 DNA sequence: TGTGCCAGCAGTGGTGGCAGAGGGGGGAACACTGAAGCTTTCTTT. As protein: CASSGGRGGNTEAFF.

V is TRBV29-1 and J is TRBJ2-1; D is possibly TRBD1 (6 bases). CDR1 and CDR2 from the germline V gene are SQVTM and ANQGSEA. V shed 6 bases and J shed 8 bases, with 20 bases lying between them. The CDR3 covers 14 residues. The CDR3 loop is CSVDTRQVHYEQFF. For the CDR3, the DNA is TGCAGCGTCGATACCAGACAGGTCCATTATGAGCAGTTCTTC.